These T cell receptor beta chains were read from a single sample in a study of control samples from healthy donors and cancer patients. The table came from immunoSEQ multiplex PCR; TCRdb's copy has only in-frame clones and leaves some out. The table includes 110,000 to 150,000 clones, 89% detected once. The source material was blood. These receptors all come from a man younger than 40 in good health. Both conserved end residues are trimmed from each CDR3. Fields, in order: clone size, V gene, J gene, CDR3 protein. Clone size is not always given. Where it is, it says once, few, many or a class for expanded clones.

clone size: .; V gene: TRBV2; J gene: TRBJ2-1; CDR3 protein: ASSLDSSWF
clone size: .; V gene: TRBV6-2/TRBV6-3; J gene: TRBJ2-1; CDR3 protein: ASSSPTSGIYNEQF
clone size: .; V gene: TRBV5-4; J gene: TRBJ2-1; CDR3 protein: ASSSNGGLLSAEQF
clone size: .; V gene: TRBV7-6; J gene: TRBJ1-6; CDR3 protein: ASSPGHWSPLH
clone size: .; V gene: TRBV4-3; J gene: TRBJ1-3; CDR3 protein: ASSQYRTTPTLSGNTIY
clone size: .; V gene: TRBV27; J gene: TRBJ2-3; CDR3 protein: ASGGGRSGSMWATDTQY
clone size: .; V gene: TRBV9; J gene: TRBJ2-1; CDR3 protein: ASSVGTLADEQF
clone size: .; V gene: TRBV4-3; J gene: TRBJ2-1; CDR3 protein: ASSQGASGRDEQF
clone size: .; V gene: TRBV7-2; J gene: TRBJ1-6; CDR3 protein: ASSPGIGSYNSPLH
clone size: .; V gene: TRBV6-5; J gene: TRBJ2-7; CDR3 protein: ASSSRDGGISYEQY
clone size: .; V gene: TRBV18; J gene: TRBJ2-7; CDR3 protein: ASSLGQGTEQY
clone size: .; V gene: TRBV25-1; J gene: TRBJ1-6; CDR3 protein: ASSDYDSRYSPLH
clone size: .; V gene: TRBV6-2/TRBV6-3; J gene: TRBJ2-1; CDR3 protein: ASGQRALEQF
clone size: .; V gene: TRBV11-2; J gene: TRBJ2-5; CDR3 protein: ASSLDFSGKETQY
clone size: .; V gene: TRBV5-6; J gene: TRBJ2-2; CDR3 protein: ASSLLTNTGELF
clone size: .; V gene: TRBV19; J gene: TRBJ2-7; CDR3 protein: ASSLGQHYGQY
clone size: .; V gene: TRBV9; J gene: TRBJ2-7; CDR3 protein: ASSPPTSVYEQY
clone size: once; V gene: TRBV15; J gene: TRBJ1-5; CDR3 protein: ATSREVGDSNQPQH
clone size: .; V gene: TRBV6-5; J gene: TRBJ1-5; CDR3 protein: ASSPWDSNQPQH
clone size: .; V gene: TRBV27; J gene: TRBJ2-7; CDR3 protein: ASSLSTASYEQY
clone size: .; V gene: TRBV7-9; J gene: TRBJ1-4; CDR3 protein: ASSRGQGDEKLF
clone size: .; V gene: TRBV6-2/TRBV6-3; J gene: TRBJ1-5; CDR3 protein: ASSSDRGGYSNQPQH
clone size: .; V gene: TRBV4-1; J gene: TRBJ2-7; CDR3 protein: ASAREGAYEQY
clone size: once; V gene: TRBV5-1; J gene: TRBJ2-2; CDR3 protein: ASSLMGRTNTGELF
clone size: .; V gene: TRBV6-5; J gene: TRBJ2-7; CDR3 protein: ASSYDLGQPYEQY
clone size: .; V gene: TRBV27; J gene: TRBJ2-7; CDR3 protein: ASSADRGQPYEQY